This TCR beta chain stems from a study of OX40 agonist ivuxolimab in advanced cancers. Study-level information: While on treatment, patients had intravenous ivuxolimab at 0.01 to 10 mg/kg every 2 weeks.

This clone was seen once. Patients who had autoimmune disease history or got systemic immunosuppression were left out. Data came from immunoSEQ multiplex PCR; TCRdb stores just in-frame clones and leaves some out. The sample contains approximately 90,000 clones, roughly nine tenths of which appear only once. Germline V gives CDR1 MDHEN, CDR2 SYDVKM. Trimming pared 3 bases from V and 4 bases from J, leaving 10 bases between. The CDR3 contains 14 residues. This receptor was obtained from an adult with an advanced solid tumor such as melanoma, head and neck, liver or kidney cancer. Material: CD4+ or CD8+ T cells sorted from blood, obtained in a trial of the OX40 agonist ivuxolimab. V gene TRBV28 combines with J gene TRBJ1-5; a weak D match, TRBD1 (5 bases). The CDR3 DNA follows: TGTGCCAGCAGTTTCTCGGGACTTAATCAGCCCCAGCATTTT. It yields the protein CASSFSGLNQPQHF.